The entry below describes one T cell receptor beta chain. The sample belongs to a study of blood T cell repertoires in COVID-19. Study context: Sample material is recorded as cDNA or gDNA derived from T cells, B-cell-depleted T cells, or PBMCs.

In the original analysis: Reference gene primers were amplified, and this amplification served to estimate nucleated cell counts. TCRdb's copy holds only in-frame clones and misses some; the assay was immunoSEQ multiplex PCR. V and J calls and clone size come straight from that table; D and trimming were deduced from the DNA. The data contain approximately 200,000 clones, 80% to 90% of them singletons. Germline CDR1 is MNHEY and CDR2 is SVGAGI. This CDR3 contains 13 residues. Trimming took off 7 bases at V and 8 bases at J, with 17 bases between the two ends. The source material was peripheral blood. The source is a man in his fifties or sixties who had recovered from COVID-19. This chain connects TRBV6-5 to TRBJ1-2, with D possibly being TRBD1 (6 bases). DNA for the CDR3: TGTGCCAGCACCTTGGGGGGGGCAGGCGGCTACACCTTC. Its protein is CASTLGGAGGYTF.